The rows below give T cell receptor beta chains drawn from one sample of a study of T cell responses to AZD1222 COVID-19 vaccine. Sequenced by immunoSEQ multiplex PCR; TCRdb stores in-frame clones only, minus some. Among under 150,000 clones listed, approximately 90% were seen once. Sequenced here: peripheral blood, sampled on day 0 of MenACWY control vaccination. Receptor source: an adult in good health. CDR3s include the opening cysteine and the closing phenylalanine or tryptophan. The order of the fields is D gene, V gene, J gene, clone size, CDR3 DNA, CDR3 protein. D genes are given only for firm matches. Clone size is not always given. Where it is, it says once, few, many or a class for expanded clones.

-,TRBV12-2,TRBJ2-1,-,TGTGCAAGTCGCTACGTCCCCACCCCTAATAGCAGCAGATTCTCCTACAATGAGCAGTTCTTC,CASRYVPTPNSSRFSYNEQFF
TRBD2,TRBV6-5,TRBJ2-7,-,TGTGCCAGCAAAGGACTAGCGGGAGTATCCTACGAGCAGTACTTC,CASKGLAGVSYEQYF
-,TRBV7-8,TRBJ2-1,-,TGTGCCAGCAGCCCCAAGACCCGGTCCTACAATGAGCAGTTCTTC,CASSPKTRSYNEQFF
-,TRBV5-4,TRBJ1-1,-,TGTGCCAGCAGCCCCGGAAACTGGGGAAGGACTGAAGCTTTCTTT,CASSPGNWGRTEAFF
-,TRBV5-6,TRBJ1-2,-,TGTGCCAGCAGCTTAACCGCGGGACCTGGCTATGGCTACACCTTC,CASSLTAGPGYGYTF
-,TRBV7-2,TRBJ1-1,-,TGTGCCAGCAGCTTAACGCGTACTGAAGCTTTCTTT,CASSLTRTEAFF
TRBD1,TRBV7-6,TRBJ2-5,-,TGTGCCAGCAACCGGGTAGGGGGCGCGGTAGAGACCCAGTACTTC,CASNRVGGAVETQYF
TRBD1,TRBV19,TRBJ2-7,-,TGTGCCAGTAGTATGGGGGACAGGGGGGCCGAGCAGTACTTC,CASSMGDRGAEQYF
TRBD2,TRBV10-3,TRBJ2-5,-,TGTGCCATCAGGCGGGGGGAGACCCAGTACTTC,CAIRRGETQYF
-,TRBV6-2/TRBV6-3,TRBJ1-3,-,TGTGCCAGCAGTTACTTCGGTCAATCTGGAAACACCATATATTTT,CASSYFGQSGNTIYF
-,TRBV9,TRBJ1-1,-,TGTGCCAGCAGCGTAGCTGAGGGTATGGAAGCTTTCTTT,CASSVAEGMEAFF
TRBD2,TRBV24-1,TRBJ2-3,-,TGTGCCACCGGACTAGCAGAAGCGAAGAGCACAGATACGCAGTATTTT,CATGLAEAKSTDTQYF
-,TRBV5-1,TRBJ2-2,-,TGCGCCAGCAGTTGGGAAATCACCGGGGAGCTGTTTTTT,CASSWEITGELFF
-,TRBV5-8,TRBJ1-1,-,TGTGCCAGCAGCCAGGGGATTGGGGACACTGAAGCTTTCTTT,CASSQGIGDTEAFF
-,TRBV6-5,TRBJ2-2,-,TGTGCCAGCATGGGGCAGGGAAACACCGGGGAGCTGTTTTTT,CASMGQGNTGELFF
TRBD2,TRBV29-1,TRBJ2-7,-,TGCAGCGTTGAAGTGCCTAGCGGGAGCTATGAGCAGTACTTC,CSVEVPSGSYEQYF
TRBD1,TRBV28,TRBJ1-2,few,TGTGCCAGCAGGGACAGGGGAAACCGGGATAACTATGGCTACACCTTC,CASRDRGNRDNYGYTF
TRBD1,TRBV9,TRBJ1-6,-,TGTGCCAGCAGCACCAGACAGGGGTTGAATTCACCCCTCCACTTT,CASSTRQGLNSPLHF
TRBD2,TRBV7-6,TRBJ2-7,-,TGTGCCAGCAGCTTACAAGCGGGAGGACCCTACGAGCAGTACTTC,CASSLQAGGPYEQYF
-,TRBV3-1/TRBV3-2,TRBJ2-4,-,TGTGCCAGCAGCCAAGATTCCGGTGATAGGAACATTCAGTACTTC,CASSQDSGDRNIQYF
TRBD2,TRBV5-1,TRBJ2-1,-,TGCGCCAGCAGCCCCGGGGGGTCCTACAATGAGCAGTTCTTC,CASSPGGSYNEQFF
-,TRBV9,TRBJ2-1,-,TGTGCCAGCAGCGTAGAGTTTGAGGGCCCCGTATACAATGAGCAGTTCTTC,CASSVEFEGPVYNEQFF
TRBD1,TRBV29-1,TRBJ1-4,-,TGCAGCGTCGTCAGGGGGCCTGGTGAAAAACTGTTTTTT,CSVVRGPGEKLFF
-,TRBV27,TRBJ2-2,-,TGTGCCAGCACGCTTTTGGCCCCCCCCGGGGAGCTGTTTTTT,CASTLLAPPGELFF
-,TRBV4-3,TRBJ2-1,few,TGCGCCAGCAGCCAAGGAGGGCCCACTGAGCCGTACAATGAGCAGTTCTTC,CASSQGGPTEPYNEQFF
TRBD1,TRBV7-9,TRBJ2-6,-,TGTGCCAGCAGCTACATCCCGGGACAGGGGTCCTCTGGGGCCAACGTCCTGACTTTC,CASSYIPGQGSSGANVLTF
-,TRBV30,TRBJ1-2,-,TGTGCCTGGGGGGGGTATGGCTACACCTTC,CAWGGYGYTF
-,TRBV18,TRBJ2-5,-,TGTGCCAGCTCCCTGCTAGGTAGCGGCCCTGAGGAGACCCAGTACTTC,CASSLLGSGPEETQYF